These T cell receptor beta chains were read from a single sample in a study of response to subunit inactivated influenza vaccine. TCRdb re-derived calls from the RT-PCR reads in MiXCR, one entry per CDR3 protein. The table has approximately 680,000 distinct CDR3 sequences, about 15% seen once; the top ten hold around 10%. The starting material was PBMCs from blood, obtained 11 to 12 days after vaccination. Receptors were obtained from a man aged 45-65 years who received an inactivated influenza vaccine. CDR3s include the opening cysteine and the closing phenylalanine or tryptophan. The order of the fields is CDR3 length, clone size, J gene, D gene, V gene, CDR3 protein, CDR3 DNA. A D gene is named only where the DNA matches it firmly. Where a row states a size, it is once, few, many or the class of an expanded clone; other rows omit it.

cdr3_length: 16; clone_size: -; j_call: TRBJ1-5; d_call: -; v_call: TRBV20-1; cdr3_aa: CSARDWQLYSNQPQHF; cdr3_nt: TGCAGTGCTAGAGATTGGCAGCTTTATAGCAATCAGCCCCAGCATTTT
cdr3_length: 14; clone_size: few; j_call: TRBJ2-4; d_call: -; v_call: TRBV5-1; cdr3_aa: CASSEGSSRNIQYF; cdr3_nt: TGCGCCAGCAGCGAAGGCTCGTCGCGGAACATTCAGTACTTC
cdr3_length: 11; clone_size: -; j_call: TRBJ2-1; d_call: TRBD1; v_call: TRBV28; cdr3_aa: CASGETGEEFF; cdr3_nt: TGTGCCAGCGGAGAGACAGGGGAAGAGTTCTTC
cdr3_length: 14; clone_size: -; j_call: TRBJ2-5; d_call: -; v_call: TRBV7-2; cdr3_aa: CASSNPGNQETQYF; cdr3_nt: TGTGCCAGCTCAAACCCAGGGAACCAAGAGACCCAGTACTTC
cdr3_length: 15; clone_size: -; j_call: TRBJ2-5; d_call: -; v_call: TRBV9; cdr3_aa: CASSVETLSGETQYF; cdr3_nt: TGTGCCAGCAGCGTAGAAACCCTCTCAGGGGAGACCCAGTACTTC
cdr3_length: 11; clone_size: many; j_call: TRBJ1-1; d_call: -; v_call: TRBV6-6; cdr3_aa: CASEAAPEAFF; cdr3_nt: TGTGCCTCCGAGGCGGCTCCTGAAGCTTTCTTT
cdr3_length: 14; clone_size: few; j_call: TRBJ2-1; d_call: TRBD1; v_call: TRBV7-9; cdr3_aa: CASSLMTGASEQFF; cdr3_nt: TGTGCCAGCAGCTTAATGACAGGGGCCTCTGAGCAGTTCTTC
cdr3_length: 15; clone_size: few; j_call: TRBJ2-1; d_call: TRBD1; v_call: TRBV9; cdr3_aa: CASSVEGQGLNEQFF; cdr3_nt: TGTGCCAGCAGCGTAGAGGGACAGGGATTAAATGAGCAGTTCTTC
cdr3_length: 14; clone_size: -; j_call: TRBJ2-7; d_call: -; v_call: TRBV11-2; cdr3_aa: CASSLVGRVYEQYF; cdr3_nt: TGTGCCAGCAGCTTAGTGGGAAGGGTCTACGAGCAGTACTTC
cdr3_length: 14; clone_size: -; j_call: TRBJ2-3; d_call: -; v_call: TRBV21-1; cdr3_aa: CASSTQVDEDTQYF; cdr3_nt: TGTGCCAGCAGCACTCAGGTAGATGAAGATACGCAGTATTTT
cdr3_length: 16; clone_size: few; j_call: TRBJ2-7; d_call: TRBD2; v_call: TRBV7-9; cdr3_aa: CASSFVAGYQLWEQYF; cdr3_nt: TGTGCCAGCAGCTTTGTAGCGGGGTATCAACTCTGGGAGCAGTACTTC
cdr3_length: 14; clone_size: few; j_call: TRBJ2-7; d_call: TRBD2; v_call: TRBV28; cdr3_aa: CASSNSGGANEQYF; cdr3_nt: TGTGCCAGCAGTAATAGCGGGGGGGCCAACGAGCAGTACTTC
cdr3_length: 18; clone_size: few; j_call: TRBJ2-1; d_call: TRBD2; v_call: TRBV20-1; cdr3_aa: CSARPGLAGESSYNEQFF; cdr3_nt: TGCAGTGCTAGGCCGGGACTAGCGGGAGAGAGCTCCTACAATGAGCAGTTCTTC
cdr3_length: 17; clone_size: few; j_call: TRBJ1-2; d_call: TRBD1; v_call: TRBV25-1; cdr3_aa: CASSEYYPRGTADGYTF; cdr3_nt: TGTGCCAGCAGTGAATATTACCCGAGGGGGACAGCTGATGGCTACACCTTC
cdr3_length: 14; clone_size: many; j_call: TRBJ2-3; d_call: TRBD2; v_call: TRBV20-1; cdr3_aa: CSAKSGSGSDTQYF; cdr3_nt: TGCAGTGCTAAAAGCGGGAGCGGGTCAGATACGCAGTATTTT
cdr3_length: 16; clone_size: -; j_call: TRBJ1-6; d_call: TRBD1; v_call: TRBV5-1; cdr3_aa: CASSLAWTGDNSPLHF; cdr3_nt: TGCGCCAGCAGCTTGGCCTGGACAGGGGATAATTCACCCCTCCACTTT
cdr3_length: 14; clone_size: -; j_call: TRBJ2-7; d_call: TRBD2; v_call: TRBV20-1; cdr3_aa: CSARLAGVRYEQYF; cdr3_nt: TGCAGTGCTAGATTGGCGGGAGTTCGGTACGAGCAGTACTTC
cdr3_length: 12; clone_size: few; j_call: TRBJ2-7; d_call: -; v_call: TRBV25-1; cdr3_aa: CASSVSDYEQYF; cdr3_nt: TGTGCCAGCAGTGTCTCAGACTACGAGCAGTACTTC
cdr3_length: 14; clone_size: -; j_call: TRBJ2-7; d_call: TRBD2; v_call: TRBV20-1; cdr3_aa: CSAGLAGGNSEQYF; cdr3_nt: TGCAGTGCCGGACTAGCGGGGGGAAACAGCGAGCAGTACTTC
cdr3_length: 14; clone_size: few; j_call: TRBJ2-7; d_call: TRBD2; v_call: TRBV18; cdr3_aa: CASSRSSGSYEQYF; cdr3_nt: TGTGCCAGCTCACGGTCTAGCGGCTCCTACGAGCAGTACTTC
cdr3_length: 15; clone_size: few; j_call: TRBJ2-2; d_call: -; v_call: TRBV4-3; cdr3_aa: CASSQANLAVGELFF; cdr3_nt: TGCGCCAGCAGCCAAGCGAACTTAGCTGTCGGGGAGCTGTTTTTT
cdr3_length: 15; clone_size: few; j_call: TRBJ2-1; d_call: TRBD2; v_call: TRBV5-1; cdr3_aa: CASSLEGTTGNEQFF; cdr3_nt: TGCGCCAGCAGCTTGGAGGGGACTACCGGCAATGAGCAGTTCTTC
cdr3_length: 17; clone_size: few; j_call: TRBJ2-1; d_call: TRBD2; v_call: TRBV7-2; cdr3_aa: CASSLGLAGVFANEQFF; cdr3_nt: TGTGCCAGCAGCTTAGGACTAGCGGGAGTGTTTGCCAATGAGCAGTTCTTC
cdr3_length: 13; clone_size: few; j_call: TRBJ2-7; d_call: -; v_call: TRBV30; cdr3_aa: CAWSRGLGHEQYF; cdr3_nt: TGTGCCTGGAGTAGGGGACTTGGTCACGAGCAGTACTTC
cdr3_length: 17; clone_size: few; j_call: TRBJ2-3; d_call: TRBD2; v_call: TRBV20-1; cdr3_aa: CSATTGTSGGSTDTQYF; cdr3_nt: TGCAGTGCTACTACCGGGACTAGCGGGGGAAGCACAGATACGCAGTATTTT
cdr3_length: 14; clone_size: few; j_call: TRBJ1-6; d_call: TRBD1; v_call: TRBV2; cdr3_aa: CASRADRGNSPLHF; cdr3_nt: TGTGCCAGCAGAGCGGACAGGGGAAATTCACCCCTCCACTTT
cdr3_length: 12; clone_size: -; j_call: TRBJ2-7; d_call: TRBD2; v_call: TRBV29-1; cdr3_aa: CSVPSGNYEQYF; cdr3_nt: TGCAGCGTTCCTAGCGGTAACTACGAGCAGTACTTC
cdr3_length: 15; clone_size: many; j_call: TRBJ2-1; d_call: TRBD2; v_call: TRBV7-7; cdr3_aa: CASSLIGTSTNEQFF; cdr3_nt: TGTGCCAGCAGTTTAATCGGGACTAGCACCAATGAGCAGTTCTTC
cdr3_length: 23; clone_size: few; j_call: TRBJ2-5; d_call: -; v_call: TRBV13; cdr3_aa: CASSFRSRVLVEGYGRPRETQYF; cdr3_nt: TGTGCCAGCAGCTTTCGTAGCCGGGTTCTAGTTGAGGGCTACGGCCGGCCCCGAGAGACCCAGTACTTC
cdr3_length: 16; clone_size: few; j_call: TRBJ2-7; d_call: -; v_call: TRBV20-1; cdr3_aa: CSARDWVRDTSYEQYF; cdr3_nt: TGCAGTGCTAGAGATTGGGTCCGGGACACCTCCTACGAGCAGTACTTC
cdr3_length: 13; clone_size: few; j_call: TRBJ2-3; d_call: -; v_call: TRBV11-2; cdr3_aa: CASRPTDTDTQYF; cdr3_nt: TGTGCCAGCAGACCTACAGACACAGATACGCAGTATTTT
cdr3_length: 22; clone_size: few; j_call: TRBJ2-5; d_call: TRBD2; v_call: TRBV6-2/TRBV6-3; cdr3_aa: CASKRKRIAFGLAGGLQETQYF; cdr3_nt: TGTGCCAGCAAAAGAAAGAGAATCGCGTTTGGACTAGCGGGAGGACTCCAAGAGACCCAGTACTTC
cdr3_length: 18; clone_size: few; j_call: TRBJ2-1; d_call: TRBD2; v_call: TRBV20-1; cdr3_aa: CSARDFRLAGNSYNEQFF; cdr3_nt: TGCAGTGCTAGAGATTTCCGACTAGCGGGGAACTCCTACAATGAGCAGTTCTTC
cdr3_length: 16; clone_size: -; j_call: TRBJ2-1; d_call: TRBD2; v_call: TRBV7-9; cdr3_aa: CASSFIGLAGSNEQFF; cdr3_nt: TGTGCCAGCAGCTTTATTGGGTTAGCGGGGAGCAATGAGCAGTTCTTC
cdr3_length: 13; clone_size: -; j_call: TRBJ2-1; d_call: TRBD2; v_call: TRBV5-4; cdr3_aa: CASRAGGPHEQFF; cdr3_nt: TGTGCCAGCAGAGCGGGAGGGCCTCATGAGCAGTTCTTC
cdr3_length: 15; clone_size: -; j_call: TRBJ2-2; d_call: TRBD1; v_call: TRBV5-1; cdr3_aa: CASSRDRGPPGELFF; cdr3_nt: TGCGCCAGCAGCCGGGACAGGGGACCACCCGGGGAGCTGTTTTTT
cdr3_length: 14; clone_size: -; j_call: TRBJ1-2; d_call: -; v_call: TRBV6-1; cdr3_aa: CASSPAGRDYGYTF; cdr3_nt: TGTGCCAGCAGTCCAGCGGGGAGAGACTATGGCTACACCTTC
cdr3_length: 14; clone_size: -; j_call: TRBJ2-2; d_call: -; v_call: TRBV6-1; cdr3_aa: CASTGRENTGELFF; cdr3_nt: TGTGCCAGCACAGGAAGGGAGAACACCGGGGAGCTGTTTTTT
cdr3_length: 13; clone_size: -; j_call: TRBJ2-1; d_call: -; v_call: TRBV5-6; cdr3_aa: CASSYSSYNEQFF; cdr3_nt: TGTGCCAGCAGCTATAGCTCCTACAATGAGCAGTTCTTC
cdr3_length: 16; clone_size: -; j_call: TRBJ2-6; d_call: -; v_call: TRBV7-8; cdr3_aa: CASSLWGAPGANVLTF; cdr3_nt: TGTGCCAGCAGCTTATGGGGGGCGCCCGGGGCCAACGTCCTGACTTTC